Shown below are 9 T cell receptor beta chains from a single sample sequenced in a study of T-cell reconstitution after alpha-beta-depleted transplantation in children. Unique molecular identifiers were used to barcode this TCRbeta library. TCRdb recomputed calls from the PCR reads with MiXCR, one row per CDR3 protein. The sample includes approximately 400,000 distinct CDR3 sequences, approximately 10% of them seen just once. The source was PBMCs from the stem cell graft donor, collected from the stem cell graft. The receptors shown here come from a human donor who donated a stem cell graft to a child with acute myeloid leukemia.

This clonotype was seen only a few times. The genes are TRBV20-1 and TRBJ2-1; 13 bases are a match to TRBD2. The length of the CDR3 is 18 residues. V trimming: 4 bases; J trimming: 0 bases; junction bases outside the gene matches: 9. CDR1 is DFQATT and CDR2 is SNEGSKA in the germline V gene (reference sequence). Here the CDR3 reads CSAIGTSGVSDSYNEQFF. CDR3 DNA sequence: TGCAGTGCTATCGGGACTAGCGGGGTAAGCGACTCCTACAATGAGCAGTTCTTC.

This clonotype appeared a few times. V and J are TRBV20-1 and TRBJ2-1; TRBD1 matches at 8 bases. Germline CDR1 reads DFQATT; CDR2 reads SNEGSKA (reference sequence). This CDR3 region has 13 residues. V lost 6 bases to trimming and J lost 7 bases; unmatched junction nucleotides: 8. As DNA, the CDR3 is TGCAGTGCAACAGGGGGGTACGGGAATGAGCAGTTCTTC. Its translation: CSATGGYGNEQFF.

The chain joins TRBV4-1 to TRBJ2-2; no reliable D call. Trimming left V 2 bases short and J 6 bases short, with 10 bases between. This CDR3 is 14 amino acids long. CDR1 and CDR2 from the germline V gene are MGHRA and YSYEKL. CDR3 DNA sequence: TGCGCCAGCAGCCAACGATTCGGGCCCGGGGAGCTGTTTTTT. It codes for CASSQRFGPGELFF.

This clonotype was recorded a few times. This rearrangement joins TRBV7-2 to TRBJ2-3; D ambiguous. This CDR3 region has 17 residues. Looked up from germline, CDR1 is SGHTA and CDR2 is FQGNSA. V was pared by 10 bases and J by 9 bases, with 32 bases between. Here the CDR3 DNA reads TGTGCCACCGACCCACCCTCGACTCCAGCAATCCTCGGGACGCAGTATTTT. This encodes CATDPPSTPAILGTQYF. The full variable domain, rest sourced from reference TRBV7-2 and TRBJ2-3, is GAGVSQSPSNKVTEKGKDVELRCDPISGHTALYWYRQSLGQGLEFLIYFQGNSAPDKSGLPSDRFSAERTGGSVSTLTIQRTQQEDSAVYLCATDPPSTPAILGTQYFGPGTRLTVL.

This clonotype was picked up a small number of times. The chain links TRBV18 to TRBJ1-2, with TRBD1 matching over 12 bases. CDR1 and CDR2 (germline): KGHSH, LQKENI. Trimming took 5 bases from V and 5 from J; bases not matched to a gene: 6. The CDR3 extends over 15 amino acids. The CDR3 is CASSSPGQGAYGYTF. CDR3 bases: TGTGCCAGCTCATCTCCGGGACAGGGGGCTTATGGCTACACCTTC.

The chain combines TRBV10-3 with TRBJ2-7; D possibly matches TRBD1 or TRBD2 (5 bases each). The V end lost 4 bases, the J end lost 7 bases, and 14 bases lay between the germline ends. CDR3 length equals 13 residues. Germline CDR1 ENHRY, CDR2 SYGVKD. The CDR3 DNA sequence: TGTGCCATCAGTGCCCCGGGGACCTGGGAGCAGTACTTC. Translated: CAISAPGTWEQYF.

This clonotype was seen more than once but under ten times. The chain is built from TRBV12-3 or TRBV12-4 and TRBJ2-3, with a weak D call TRBD1 (5 bases). Trimming pared 4 bases from V and 2 bases from J, leaving 13 bases between. This CDR3 has 15 amino acids. The CDR3 DNA reads TGTGCCAGCAGTTCGTGGCAGGGCTACACAGATACGCAGTATTTT. Encoded protein: CASSSWQGYTDTQYF.

The chain links TRBV9 to TRBJ2-7; D is unresolved. Between the trimmed V and J ends, which lost 0 bases and 6 bases, there was a span of 10 bases. The CDR3 is made up of 13 amino acids. Per the germline V gene, CDR1 is SGDLS and CDR2 is YYNGEE. CDR3 sequence: CASSVDTDSEQYV. The CDR3 DNA is TGTGCCAGCAGCGTAGACACCGATTCCGAGCAGTACGTC.

This chain links TRBV29-1 with TRBJ2-5, with 8 positions matching TRBD1. Per germline, CDR1 SQVTM and CDR2 ANQGSEA. V was pared by 7 bases and J by 7 bases, with 20 bases of the junction left unmatched. The CDR3 contains 16 residues. The CDR3 is CSGSSGGRGREATQYF. CDR3 DNA: TGCAGCGGGTCGAGTGGGGGCAGGGGGCGCGAAGCGACCCAGTACTTC.